This T cell receptor beta chain was found in a study of T cell responses to AZD1222 COVID-19 vaccine. Study-level findings and limits: Among AZD1222 vaccinees, only six or seven were seropositive at baseline. Researchers report vaccine-associated CD4 TCRs spanning spike, with dominance at 160-218 and 743-854. The study sampled repertoires only after the peak T cell response. In a largely white British group with more females than males, clonal diversity was possibly underestimated.

Assay: immunoSEQ multiplex PCR; the TCRdb copy retains only in-frame clones and omits some. The sample includes around 96,000 clones, around nine tenths of them seen just once. CDR1 MNHNY and CDR2 SVGAGI come from the germline V gene (reference sequence). The CDR3 spans 19 residues. Trimming left V 5 bases short and J 0 bases short, with 20 bases between. Turning to this clone: Antigen unknown.

The TCR sequence derives from an adult who received the AZD1222 COVID-19 vaccine. The sequencing here drew on peripheral blood, taken 28 days after the second AZD1222 dose. V usage is TRBV6-6 and J usage is TRBJ1-6; weak D call: TRBD1 (6 bases). CDR3 sequence (DNA): TGTGCCAGCAGTCCTTATGCCGGGGGGCTCAGCTCCTATAATTCACCCCTCCACTTT. Translated, it gives CASSPYAGGLSSYNSPLHF.